This TCR beta chain appears in the sequencing data of a study of T-cell reconstitution after alpha-beta-depleted transplantation in children. Unique molecular identifiers were incorporated into the prepared TCRbeta library. One entry per CDR3 protein results from TCRdb running MiXCR on the PCR reads. The sample yields 450,000 to 550,000 distinct CDR3 sequences, 9.5% to 12% seen once. The ends lost 2 bases at V and 8 bases at J; junction bases unmatched: 15. This CDR3 spans 17 amino acids. Germline V lookup: CDR1 MNHEY, CDR2 SVGAGI. V is TRBV6-5 and J is TRBJ2-1, with 7 bases aligning to TRBD2. The sample here was PBMCs, mostly from graft donor cells, taken 180 days after TCRalphabeta/CD19-depleted stem cell transplant. This clonotype was sampled from a female patient aged 2-10 years who had a stem cell transplant for aplastic anemia, so the T cells may come from the graft donor. The CDR3: CASSYVGGRGLGDEQFF. The CDR3 region has the DNA TGTGCCAGCAGTTACGTTGGCGGGAGAGGCCTAGGGGATGAGCAGTTCTTC.